Here is one T cell receptor (beta chain) with its context. Sequencing used immunoSEQ multiplex PCR; TCRdb keeps in-frame clones, though not all of them. This sample has some 250,000 clones, with 88% found just once. This sample stems from a study of blood T cell repertoires in COVID-19. The CDR3 length is 13 residues. Germline loops: CDR1 SGHTA, CDR2 FQGNSA. The V and J ends lost 2 bases and 6 bases respectively, with 11 bases between them. The V gene is TRBV7-2, the J gene TRBJ2-7; possibly TRBD1 for D (7 bases). This clonotype originated in a woman in her thirties with acute or convalescent COVID-19. The material sequenced was peripheral blood. The CDR3 sequence is CASSLRQGGEQYF. The CDR3 DNA follows: TGTGCCAGCAGCTTAAGACAGGGAGGCGAGCAGTACTTC.